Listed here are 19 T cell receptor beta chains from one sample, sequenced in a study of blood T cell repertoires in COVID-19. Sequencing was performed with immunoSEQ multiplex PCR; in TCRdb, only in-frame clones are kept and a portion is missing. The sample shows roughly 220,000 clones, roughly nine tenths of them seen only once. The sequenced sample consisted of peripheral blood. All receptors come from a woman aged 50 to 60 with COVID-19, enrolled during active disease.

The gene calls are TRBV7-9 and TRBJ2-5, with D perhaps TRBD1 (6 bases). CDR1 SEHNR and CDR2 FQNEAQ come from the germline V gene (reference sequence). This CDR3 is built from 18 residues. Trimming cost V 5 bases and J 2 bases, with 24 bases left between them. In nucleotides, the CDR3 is TGTGCCAGCAGCGTACCTAAAGGAGCTGACAGGTTACAAGAGACCCAGTACTTC. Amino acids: CASSVPKGADRLQETQYF.

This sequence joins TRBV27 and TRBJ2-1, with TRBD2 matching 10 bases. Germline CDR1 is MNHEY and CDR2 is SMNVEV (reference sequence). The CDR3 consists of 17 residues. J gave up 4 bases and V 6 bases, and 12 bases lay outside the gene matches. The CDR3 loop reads CASSSRTSGGVYNEQFF. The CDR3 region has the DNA TGTGCCAGCAGCTCCCGGACGAGCGGGGGGGTATACAATGAGCAGTTCTTC.

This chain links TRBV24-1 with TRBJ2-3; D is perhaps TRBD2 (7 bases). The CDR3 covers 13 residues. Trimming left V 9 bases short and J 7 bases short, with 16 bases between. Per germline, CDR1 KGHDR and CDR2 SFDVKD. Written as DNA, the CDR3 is TGTGCCACCCGGGGAGGGGGTGAGAATACGCAGTATTTT. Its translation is CATRGGGENTQYF.

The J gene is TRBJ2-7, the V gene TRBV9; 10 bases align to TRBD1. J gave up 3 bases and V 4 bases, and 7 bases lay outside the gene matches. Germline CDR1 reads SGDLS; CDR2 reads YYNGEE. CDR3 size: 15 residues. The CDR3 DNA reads TGTGCCAGCAGCCCCCCCGGGACAGGGGACTACGAGCAGTACTTC. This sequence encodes CASSPPGTGDYEQYF.

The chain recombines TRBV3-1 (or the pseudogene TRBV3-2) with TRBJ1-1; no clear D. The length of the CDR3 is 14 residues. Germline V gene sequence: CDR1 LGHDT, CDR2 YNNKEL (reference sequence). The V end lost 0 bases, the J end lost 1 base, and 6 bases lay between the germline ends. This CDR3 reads CASSQEAGNTEAFF. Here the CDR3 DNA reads TGTGCCAGCAGCCAAGAAGCGGGGAACACTGAAGCTTTCTTT.

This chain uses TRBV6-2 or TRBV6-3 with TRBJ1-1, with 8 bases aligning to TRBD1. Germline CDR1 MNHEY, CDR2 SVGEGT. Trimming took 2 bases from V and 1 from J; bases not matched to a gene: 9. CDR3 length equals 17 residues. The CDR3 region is CASSYRDRRQGNTEAFF. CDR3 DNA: TGTGCCAGCAGTTACCGGGACAGGCGACAGGGGAACACTGAAGCTTTCTTT.

The CDR3 loop reads CASSIGGTGGVQPQHF. DNA for the CDR3: TGTGCCAGTAGTATAGGGGGGACAGGGGGCGTTCAGCCCCAGCATTTT. This chain joins TRBV19 and TRBJ1-5, with TRBD1 identical over 12 bases. This CDR3 is 16 amino acids long. Germline values: CDR1 LNHDA, CDR2 SQIVND (reference sequence). After removal of 1 base from V and 6 bases from J, the junction contained 4 bases not matched to a gene. The full variable domain, its missing parts supplied by reference TRBV19 and TRBJ1-5, is DGGITQSPKYLFRKEGQNVTLSCEQNLNHDAMYWYRQDPGQGLRLIYYSQIVNDFQKGDIAEGYSVSREKKESFPLTVTSAQKNPTAFYLCASSIGGTGGVQPQHFGDGTRLSIL.

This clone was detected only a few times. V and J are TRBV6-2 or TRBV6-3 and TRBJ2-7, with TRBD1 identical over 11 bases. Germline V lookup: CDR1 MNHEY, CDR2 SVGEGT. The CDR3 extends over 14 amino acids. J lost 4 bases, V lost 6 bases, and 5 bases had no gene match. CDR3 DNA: TGTGCCAGCAGCTGGACAGGGGGCGGTTACGAGCAGTACTTC. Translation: CASSWTGGGYEQYF.

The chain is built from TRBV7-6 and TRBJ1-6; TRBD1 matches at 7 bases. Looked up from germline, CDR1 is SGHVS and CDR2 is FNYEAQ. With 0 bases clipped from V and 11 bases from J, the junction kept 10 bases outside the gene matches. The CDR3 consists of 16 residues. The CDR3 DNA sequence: TGTGCCAGCAGCTTAGCCCTTCCGACAGGGAAGACACCCCTCCACTTT. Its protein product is CASSLALPTGKTPLHF.

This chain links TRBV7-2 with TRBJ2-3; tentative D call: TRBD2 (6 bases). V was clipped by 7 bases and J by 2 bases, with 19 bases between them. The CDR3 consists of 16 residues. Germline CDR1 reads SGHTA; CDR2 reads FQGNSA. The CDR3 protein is CASTRHALAYTDTQYF. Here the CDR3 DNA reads TGTGCCAGCACCCGTCATGCACTAGCCTACACAGATACGCAGTATTTT.

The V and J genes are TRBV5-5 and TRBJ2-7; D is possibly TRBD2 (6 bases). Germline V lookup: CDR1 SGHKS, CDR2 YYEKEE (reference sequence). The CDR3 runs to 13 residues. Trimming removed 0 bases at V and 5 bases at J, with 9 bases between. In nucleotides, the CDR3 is TGTGCCAGCAGCTTGGCTAGCGCCAACGAGCAGTACTTC. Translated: CASSLASANEQYF. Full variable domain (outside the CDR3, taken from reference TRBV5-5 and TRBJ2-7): DAGVTQSPTHLIKTRGQQVTLRCSPISGHKSVSWYQQVLGQGPQFIFQYYEKEERGRGNFPDRFSARQFPNYSSELNVNALLLGDSALYLCASSLASANEQYFGPGTRLTVT.

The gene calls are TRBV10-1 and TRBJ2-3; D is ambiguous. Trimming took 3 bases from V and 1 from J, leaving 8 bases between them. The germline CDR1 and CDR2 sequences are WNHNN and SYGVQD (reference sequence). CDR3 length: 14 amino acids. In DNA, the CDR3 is TGCGCCAGCAGTGATCGGAGCCGCACAGATACGCAGTATTTT. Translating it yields CASSDRSRTDTQYF.

CDR3: CASSLMAGTNEKLFF. In nucleotides, the CDR3 is TGCGCCAGCAGCTTGATGGCGGGAACTAATGAAAAACTGTTTTTT. The gene calls are TRBV5-1 and TRBJ1-4; D gene uncertain. Trimming shortened V by 1 base and J by 1 base, and 8 bases separated the two germline ends. CDR1 is SGHRS and CDR2 is YFSETQ in the germline V gene. The CDR3 sequence is 15 residues long.

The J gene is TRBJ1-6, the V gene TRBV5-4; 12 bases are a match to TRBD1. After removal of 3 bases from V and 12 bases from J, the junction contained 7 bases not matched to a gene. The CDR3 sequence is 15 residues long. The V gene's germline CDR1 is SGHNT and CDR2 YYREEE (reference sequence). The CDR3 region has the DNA TGTGCCAGCAGCTGGGGACAGGGGGCGTTTGAACCCCTCCACTTT. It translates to CASSWGQGAFEPLHF.

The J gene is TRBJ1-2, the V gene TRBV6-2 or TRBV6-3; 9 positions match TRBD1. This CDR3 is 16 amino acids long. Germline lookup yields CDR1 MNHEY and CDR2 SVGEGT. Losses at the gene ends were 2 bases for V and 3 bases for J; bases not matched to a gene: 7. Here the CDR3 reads CASSYNTGQGDYGYTF. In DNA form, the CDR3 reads TGTGCCAGCAGTTACAACACGGGACAGGGAGACTATGGCTACACCTTC.

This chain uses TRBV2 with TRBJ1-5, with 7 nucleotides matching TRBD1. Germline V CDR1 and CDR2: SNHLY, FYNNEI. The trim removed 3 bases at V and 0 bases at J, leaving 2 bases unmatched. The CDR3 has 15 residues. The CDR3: CASSETGHSNQPQHF. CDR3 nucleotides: TGTGCCAGCAGTGAGACAGGGCATAGCAATCAGCCCCAGCATTTT.

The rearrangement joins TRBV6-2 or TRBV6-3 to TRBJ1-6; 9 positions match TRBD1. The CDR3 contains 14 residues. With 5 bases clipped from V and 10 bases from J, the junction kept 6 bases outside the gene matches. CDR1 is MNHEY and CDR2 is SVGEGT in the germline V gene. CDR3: CASSLQGARSPLHF. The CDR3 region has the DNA TGTGCCAGCAGTCTACAGGGGGCGCGATCACCCCTCCACTTT.

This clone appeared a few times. The CDR3 nucleotides are TGTGCCAGCTCACCACCCCGGAGGAAGGGAGAGCAGTACTTC. Translation gives CASSPPRRKGEQYF. The chain recombines TRBV18 with TRBJ2-7; D possibly corresponds to TRBD2 (5 bases). CDR3 length: 14 residues. The germline gives CDR1 KGHSH, CDR2 LQKENI. Deletions cut 0 bases from V and 7 bases from J, with 13 bases between.

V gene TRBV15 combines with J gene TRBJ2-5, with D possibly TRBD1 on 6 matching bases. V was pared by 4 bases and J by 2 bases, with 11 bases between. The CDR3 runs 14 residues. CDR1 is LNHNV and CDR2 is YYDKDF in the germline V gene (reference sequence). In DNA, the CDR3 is TGTGCCACCAGCACCCGGACAGTACAAGAGACCCAGTACTTC. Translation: CATSTRTVQETQYF.